This TCR beta chain was recorded in a study of spatial heterogeneity in lung cancer. Overall study findings and caveats: Tumor mutation count correlated with how many alpha and beta TCRs expanded intratumorally.

Germline V gene sequence: CDR1 MDHEN, CDR2 SYDVKM. Trimming pared 8 bases from V and 2 bases from J, leaving 9 bases between. The CDR3 consists of 13 residues. A note on this clonotype: Its target is unknown.

TCRdb reprocessed the 5' RACE reads with MiXCR, giving one entry per CDR3 protein. The sample holds about 20,000 distinct CDR3 sequences, more than 15% seen once. Time point of the sample: sample taken at primary tumor resection. This TCR came from a female donor with early-stage non-small cell lung cancer. Sequenced material: lung tumor tissue, taken at surgery. V is TRBV28 and J is TRBJ2-2; D is perhaps TRBD2 (5 bases). CDR3 sequence reads: CASLTGNTGELFF. The CDR3 nucleotides are TGTGCCAGCCTAACGGGAAACACCGGGGAGCTGTTTTTT.